This T cell receptor beta chain is drawn from a study of blood T cell repertoires in COVID-19. As for the study in general: T cells, B-cell-depleted T cells, or PBMCs supplied cDNA or gDNA.

In germline, CDR1 is SEHNR, CDR2 FQNEAQ (reference sequence). Trimming took 6 bases from V and 8 from J, leaving 20 bases between them. The CDR3 runs to 15 residues. Data came from immunoSEQ multiplex PCR; TCRdb stores just in-frame clones and leaves some out. The sample carries around 25,000 clones, about 70% recorded once. The TCR originated in a man aged 50-59 years with COVID-19, enrolled during active disease. Material for sequencing was peripheral blood. This chain links TRBV7-9 with TRBJ1-3; maybe TRBD1 (6 bases). The CDR3 nucleotides are TGTGCCAGCAGACAGTGGGGGGGCTCGGATTACACCATATATTTT. Its translation is CASRQWGGSDYTIYF.